The 21 T cell receptor beta chains below were found in one sample sequenced in a study of blood T cell repertoires in COVID-19. Libraries were prepared by immunoSEQ multiplex PCR; TCRdb keeps only in-frame clonotypes and omits some of them. The table has a few hundred thousand clones, 85% to 90% seen once. The source material was PBMCs or T cells enriched from blood (not recorded which). These receptors were collected from a woman in her sixties or seventies who had recovered from COVID-19.

The chain recombines TRBV10-1 with TRBJ2-3; 9 positions match TRBD2. After removal of 0 bases from V and 7 bases from J, the junction contained 8 bases not matched to a gene. CDR3 size: 16 residues. Looked up from germline, CDR1 is WNHNN and CDR2 is SYGVQD (reference sequence). CDR3 sequence: CASSESRLAGVYTQYF. In nucleotides, the CDR3 is TGCGCCAGCAGTGAGTCAAGGTTAGCGGGAGTTTATACGCAGTATTTT.

A single count supports this clone. V usage is TRBV19 and J usage is TRBJ2-3; 9 bases map to TRBD2. Trimming at V came to 3 bases and at J to 6 bases, leaving 7 bases not matched to a gene. Germline-derived CDR1 and CDR2 are LNHDA and SQIVND (reference sequence). The CDR3 sequence is 15 residues long. In DNA form, the CDR3 reads TGTGCCAGTAGTATTGGACTAGCGTTGTCGGATACGCAGTATTTT. Residues: CASSIGLALSDTQYF.

The V and J genes are TRBV10-3 and TRBJ2-2; perhaps TRBD1 as D (5 bases). The CDR3 is 12 amino acids. The germline V and J ends were trimmed by 6 bases and 3 bases, with 5 bases remaining between them. From germline, CDR1 is ENHRY and CDR2 SYGVKD. The chain's CDR3 is CAIRGDTGELFF. CDR3 DNA: TGTGCCATCAGAGGGGACACCGGGGAGCTGTTTTTT.

The chain recombines TRBV5-1 with TRBJ2-1; D gene unclear. The CDR3 has 14 amino acids. Deletions cut 0 bases from V and 7 bases from J, with 11 bases between. Germline CDR1 is SGHRS and CDR2 is YFSETQ. The CDR3 DNA reads TGCGCCAGCAGCTTGGAACATCGCCCTAATGAGCAGTTCTTC. This translates into CASSLEHRPNEQFF.

J is TRBJ2-7 and V is TRBV11-2; 9 nucleotides align to TRBD1. This CDR3 contains 14 residues. The ends lost 6 bases at V and 8 bases at J; junction bases unmatched: 11. Germline V gene sequence: CDR1 SGHAT, CDR2 FQNNGV. The CDR3 loop is CASREQGAASQQYF. In nucleotides, the CDR3 is TGTGCCAGCAGAGAACAGGGGGCCGCTTCCCAGCAGTACTTC.

V usage is TRBV5-1 and J usage is TRBJ2-3; TRBD2 agrees at 12 bases. Germline V gene data show CDR1 as SGHRS and CDR2 as YFSETQ. CDR3 size: 16 residues. Trimming took 4 bases from V and 2 from J; bases not matched to a gene: 5. The CDR3 coding sequence is TGCGCCAGCAGCGAGACTAGCGGGAGACACACAGATACGCAGTATTTT. This codes for CASSETSGRHTDTQYF.

V and J are TRBV11-2 and TRBJ2-1; the match to TRBD2 covers 13 bases. The CDR3 consists of 14 residues. CDR1 and CDR2 (germline): SGHAT, FQNNGV. The V and J ends lost 5 bases and 7 bases, in that order; junction bases with no gene match: 2. CDR3 sequence reads: CASSEGLAGNEQFF. The CDR3 coding sequence is TGTGCCAGCAGCGAGGGACTAGCGGGGAATGAGCAGTTCTTC.

The J gene is TRBJ2-6, the V gene TRBV27; no firm D call. The CDR3 extends over 15 amino acids. Germline V gene sequence: CDR1 MNHEY, CDR2 SMNVEV (reference sequence). V dropped 5 bases and J dropped 2 bases, with 10 bases sitting between them. The CDR3 loop reads CASSPLLAGANVLTF. The CDR3 DNA reads as TGTGCCAGCAGTCCCCTTTTAGCTGGGGCCAACGTCCTGACTTTC.

The chain has TRBV28 and TRBJ1-5; D possibly corresponds to TRBD1 (5 bases). V was trimmed by 6 bases and J by 5 bases, leaving 14 bases between them. From germline, CDR1 is MDHEN and CDR2 SYDVKM. The CDR3 length is 14 residues. The CDR3, as DNA: TGTGCCAGCAGGACCAGGGTTGGGGATCAGCCCCAGCATTTT. Protein product: CASRTRVGDQPQHF.

In DNA, the CDR3 is TGTGCCGTTGGGGGACAGGGCCCGGGAAACACCATATATTTT. Encoded protein: CAVGGQGPGNTIYF. This chain uses TRBV10-3 with TRBJ1-3; 9 nucleotides agree with TRBD1. The CDR3 totals 14 residues. Germline CDR1 reads ENHRY; CDR2 reads SYGVKD. V gave up 11 bases and J gave up 4 bases; unmatched junction bases: 9.

This clone was seen only once. CDR3 residues: CASSFGLRQGYNEQFF. The CDR3, as DNA: TGTGCCAGCAGCTTCGGATTAAGGCAGGGTTACAATGAGCAGTTCTTC. The chain recombines TRBV5-6 with TRBJ2-1; a possible D gene is TRBD1 (5 bases). The CDR3 length is 16 residues. Germline CDR1 SGHDT, CDR2 YYEEEE. V shed 2 bases and J shed 4 bases, with 16 bases lying between them.

The V call is TRBV3-1 (or the pseudogene TRBV3-2), the J call TRBJ1-5; possible D gene TRBD1, 5 bases. This CDR3 is built from 13 residues. Trimming cost V 3 bases and J 4 bases, with 7 bases left between them. From germline, CDR1 is LGHDT and CDR2 YNNKEL (reference sequence). The CDR3 spells CASSQGGNQPQHF. The CDR3 DNA is TGTGCCAGCAGCCAGGGGGGGAATCAGCCCCAGCATTTT.

The genes are TRBV5-1 and TRBJ1-2, with 11 bases identical to TRBD1. The V and J ends lost 5 bases and 1 base, in that order; junction bases with no gene match: 4. Germline lookup yields CDR1 SGHRS and CDR2 YFSETQ. The CDR3 runs 15 residues. The CDR3 DNA is TGCGCCAGCAGTCCCGGGACAGGGGGTAACTATGGCTACACCTTC. Its protein is CASSPGTGGNYGYTF.

The chain couples TRBV5-1 to TRBJ2-5, with TRBD2 matching 11 bases. Germline CDR1 SGHRS, CDR2 YFSETQ. After removal of 4 bases from V and 4 bases from J, the junction contained 6 bases not matched to a gene. This CDR3 has 15 residues. CDR3 protein: CASSGSGGALETQYF. CDR3 coding DNA: TGCGCCAGCAGCGGTAGCGGGGGGGCGTTAGAGACCCAGTACTTC. Full variable domain (rest looked up from reference TRBV5-1 and TRBJ2-5): KAGVTQTPRYLIKTRGQQVTLSCSPISGHRSVSWYQQTPGQGLQFLFEYFSETQRNKGNFPGRFSGRQFSNSRSEMNVSTLELGDSALYLCASSGSGGALETQYFGPGTRLLVL.

This sequence joins TRBV6-5 and TRBJ1-6; D gene uncertain. Germline values: CDR1 MNHEY, CDR2 SVGAGI. Trimming shortened V by 5 bases and J by 14 bases, and 19 bases separated the two germline ends. The CDR3 has 14 residues. The CDR3 loop is CASSPRILGSALHF. The CDR3 bases are TGTGCCAGCAGTCCTAGGATCCTAGGATCGGCCCTCCACTTT.

The DNA of the CDR3 is TGCGCCAGCAGCTGGGGACAGGGTTGGGAGAACACTGAAGCTTTCTTT. Protein: CASSWGQGWENTEAFF. The chain combines TRBV5-1 with TRBJ1-1, with 9 positions matching TRBD1. Trimming at V came to 3 bases and at J to 1 base, leaving 7 bases not matched to a gene. Germline CDR1 SGHRS, CDR2 YFSETQ. The CDR3 totals 16 residues.

The chain couples TRBV5-5 to TRBJ2-5, with D possibly TRBD1 on 6 matching bases. V shed 9 bases and J shed 7 bases, with 19 bases lying between them. The CDR3 is made up of 13 amino acids. CDR1 and CDR2 (germline): SGHKS, YYEKEE (reference sequence). The CDR3 here is CATGTREMVTQYF. CDR3 bases: TGTGCCACTGGGACAAGGGAGATGGTGACCCAGTACTTC.

On this clone: Other DNA variants within this sample encode the same CDR3. DNA for the CDR3: TGTGCTAGTGGCCTGGGAGCTTACACTGAAGCTTTCTTT. Translation: CASGLGAYTEAFF. The chain combines TRBV12-5 with TRBJ1-1; D remains unclear. The CDR3 is 13 amino acids. Germline loops: CDR1 LGHNT, CDR2 FRNRAP. V shed 6 bases and J shed 3 bases, with 11 bases lying between them.

V usage is TRBV7-9 and J usage is TRBJ2-1; 8 nucleotides align to TRBD2. Germline-derived CDR1 and CDR2 are SEHNR and FQNEAQ (reference sequence). Germline trimming cut 5 bases from V and 4 bases from J; bases unmatched to any gene: 10. This CDR3 is built from 16 residues. This CDR3 is CASSLRVAGSYNEQFF. CDR3 DNA: TGTGCCAGCAGCCTCCGGGTAGCGGGATCTTACAATGAGCAGTTCTTC.

This chain joins TRBV11-3 and TRBJ2-3; no firm D call. Germline V gene data show CDR1 as SGHNT and CDR2 as YENEEA. This CDR3 has 16 amino acids. V was trimmed by 4 bases and J by 1 base, leaving 15 bases between them. This CDR3 reads CASSYVSVIGTDTQYF. The CDR3 coding sequence is TGTGCCAGCAGCTACGTTTCGGTGATAGGCACAGATACGCAGTATTTT.

In its sample, this clone was seen a few times. This chain connects TRBV10-1 to TRBJ2-1, with D possibly TRBD2 on 6 matching bases. Germline values: CDR1 WNHNN, CDR2 SYGVQD (reference sequence). The CDR3 length is 12 residues. Trimming removed 2 bases at V and 9 bases at J, with 8 bases between. CDR3 nucleotide sequence: TGCGCCAGCAGTGAGCCGGGAGCTGAGCAGTTCTTC. This translates into CASSEPGAEQFF.